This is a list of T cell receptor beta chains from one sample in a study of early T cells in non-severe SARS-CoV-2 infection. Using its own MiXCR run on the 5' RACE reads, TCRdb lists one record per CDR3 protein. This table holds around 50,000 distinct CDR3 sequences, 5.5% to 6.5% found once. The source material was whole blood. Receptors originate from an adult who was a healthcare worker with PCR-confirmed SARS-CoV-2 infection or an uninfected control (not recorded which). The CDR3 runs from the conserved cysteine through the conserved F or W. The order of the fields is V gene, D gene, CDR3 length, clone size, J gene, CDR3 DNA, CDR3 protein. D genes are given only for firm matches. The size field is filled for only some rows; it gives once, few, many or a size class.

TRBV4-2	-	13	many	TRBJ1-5	TGTGCCAGCAGCCCTCTCCCGCAGGATACCCAGCATTTT	CASSPLPQDTQHF
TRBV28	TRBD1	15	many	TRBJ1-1	TGTGCCAGCACTCGGCCGGGACAGGGATACACTGAAGCTTTCTTT	CASTRPGQGYTEAFF
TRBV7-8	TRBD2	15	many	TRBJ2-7	TGTGCCAGCAGCTTCAGGACTAGCGGGAGCAACGAGCAGTACTTC	CASSFRTSGSNEQYF
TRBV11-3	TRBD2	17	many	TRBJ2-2	TGTGCCAGCAGCTCTGGGGAGGGCAGAATGAACACCGGGGAGCTGTTTTTT	CASSSGEGRMNTGELFF
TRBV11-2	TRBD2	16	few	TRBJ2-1	TGTGCCAGCAGCGGCTATCCTAGCGGGAGCTACAATGAGCAGTTCTTC	CASSGYPSGSYNEQFF
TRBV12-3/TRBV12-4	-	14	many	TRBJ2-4	TGTGCCAGCAGTCCCCGGGCTATTGGGTACATTCAGTACTTC	CASSPRAIGYIQYF
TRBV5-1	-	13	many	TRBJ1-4	TGCGCCAGCAGCCGAGAGGATGGCGAAAAACTGTTTTTT	CASSREDGEKLFF
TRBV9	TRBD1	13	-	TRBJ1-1	TGTGCCAGCAGCGCCACAGGGGGCACTGAAGCTTTCTTT	CASSATGGTEAFF
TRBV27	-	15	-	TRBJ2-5	TGTGCCAGCAGTTTCCTTGGGGGGCTCCAAGAGACCCAGTACTTC	CASSFLGGLQETQYF
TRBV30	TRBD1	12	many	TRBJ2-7	TGTGCGTCGGGACAGGGAGTTACCGAGCAGTACTTC	CASGQGVTEQYF
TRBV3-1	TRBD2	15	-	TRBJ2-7	TGTGCCAGCAGCCAACATCTAGCGGGAGTCGGAGAGCAGTACTTC	CASSQHLAGVGEQYF
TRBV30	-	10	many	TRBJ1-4	TGTGCCTGGAGTGAGGGAAAACTGTTTTTT	CAWSEGKLFF
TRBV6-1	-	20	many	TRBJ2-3	TGTGCCAGCAGTCACACCTTCAGGGGGCGGGGGGACTACCGCACAGATACGCAGTATTTT	CASSHTFRGRGDYRTDTQYF
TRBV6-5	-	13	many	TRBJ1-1	TGTGCCAGCAGAAAGGGTTTTAGTGGGGCAGCTTTCTTT	CASRKGFSGAAFF
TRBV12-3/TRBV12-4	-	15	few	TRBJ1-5	TGTGCCAGCAGTTTTGGGGCAGGGGCCAATCAGCCCCAGCATTTT	CASSFGAGANQPQHF
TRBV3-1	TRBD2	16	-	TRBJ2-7	TGTGCCAGCAGCCAAGAACGACTAGCGGGGACTAACGAGCAGTACTTC	CASSQERLAGTNEQYF
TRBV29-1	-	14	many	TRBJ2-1	TGCAGCAATCAGGGCCCGGGAGTGGGCTATGAGCAGTTCTTC	CSNQGPGVGYEQFF
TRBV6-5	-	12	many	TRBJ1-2	TGTGCCAGCAGTTACCATAACTATGGCTACACCTTC	CASSYHNYGYTF
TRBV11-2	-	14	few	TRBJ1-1	TGTGCCAGCAGCCTTGTCGGCCTGAACACTGAAGCTTTCTTT	CASSLVGLNTEAFF
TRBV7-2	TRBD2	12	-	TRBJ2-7	TGTGCCATCATCCGGGGGGCCTACGAGCAGTACTTC	CAIIRGAYEQYF
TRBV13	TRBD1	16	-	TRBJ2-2	TGTGCCAGCAGCTTTCCGGGACAGGGGTACACCGGGGAGGTGTTTTTT	CASSFPGQGYTGEVFF
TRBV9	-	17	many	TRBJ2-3	TGTGCCAGCAGCGGGGGCCTGGGAACCGCTAGCACAGATACGCAGTATTTT	CASSGGLGTASTDTQYF
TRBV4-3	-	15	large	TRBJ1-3	TGCGCCAGCAGCCAAGATACGGGCTCTGGAAACACCATATATTTT	CASSQDTGSGNTIYF
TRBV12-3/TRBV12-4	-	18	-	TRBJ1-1	TGTGCCAGCACCCTACCCGGGGGGGCGAGAGGGGTACACACTGAAGCTTTCTTT	CASTLPGGARGVHTEAFF
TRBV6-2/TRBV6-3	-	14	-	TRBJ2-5	TGTGCCAGCAACCGGGGACAGCGGGGAGCAATCCAGTACTTC	CASNRGQRGAIQYF